The rows below give T cell receptor beta chains drawn from one sample of a study of OX40 agonist ivuxolimab in advanced cancers. Libraries were prepared by immunoSEQ multiplex PCR; TCRdb keeps only in-frame clonotypes and omits some of them. Of about 58,000 clones in the sample, approximately 86% were seen once. Sequenced here: CD4+ or CD8+ T cells sorted from blood, sampled in a trial of the OX40 agonist ivuxolimab. These receptor sequences come from an adult with an advanced solid tumor such as melanoma, head and neck, liver or kidney cancer. The CDR3 runs from the conserved cysteine through the conserved F or W. D genes are given only for firm matches. Not all rows give a size; the values are once, few, many and, for expanded clones, a class.

D: NA
size: NA
J: TRBJ1-2
V: TRBV7-6
CDR3: CASTQTPRLQGNYGYTF
DNA: TGTGCCAGCACCCAAACCCCCCGTCTCCAGGGAAACTATGGCTACACCTTC

D: NA
size: NA
J: TRBJ2-2
V: TRBV5-1
CDR3: CASSSGNTGELFF
DNA: TGCGCCAGCAGCTCCGGGAACACCGGGGAGCTGTTTTTT

D: TRBD2
size: NA
J: TRBJ2-1
V: TRBV7-6
CDR3: CASSWYSGGYNEQFF
DNA: TGTGCCAGCAGCTGGTATAGCGGGGGGTACAATGAGCAGTTCTTC

D: NA
size: NA
J: TRBJ1-4
V: TRBV6-6
CDR3: CASGDSLVEKLFF
DNA: TGTGCCAGCGGGGATAGTTTGGTCGAAAAACTGTTTTTT

D: TRBD2
size: NA
J: TRBJ2-3
V: TRBV9
CDR3: CASSVGLAGASTDTQYF
DNA: TGTGCCAGCAGCGTAGGGCTAGCGGGTGCTAGCACAGATACGCAGTATTTT

D: NA
size: NA
J: TRBJ1-6
V: TRBV27
CDR3: CASSTGSTYNSPLHF
DNA: TGTGCCAGCAGTACCGGGAGTACCTATAATTCACCCCTCCACTTT

D: NA
size: NA
J: TRBJ1-2
V: TRBV27
CDR3: CASGTTGTDYGYTF
DNA: TGTGCCAGCGGAACAACAGGGACGGATTATGGCTACACCTTC

D: TRBD1
size: few
J: TRBJ1-2
V: TRBV4-1
CDR3: CASSLTPARDRGEDYGYTF
DNA: TGCGCCAGCAGCCTCACCCCCGCCCGGGACAGGGGCGAGGACTATGGCTACACCTTC

D: NA
size: NA
J: TRBJ1-1
V: TRBV7-7
CDR3: CASSWGLNTEAFF
DNA: TGTGCTAGCAGCTGGGGCCTGAACACTGAAGCTTTCTTT

D: TRBD1
size: NA
J: TRBJ1-1
V: TRBV5-1
CDR3: CASSLAVGGTANTEAFF
DNA: TGCGCCAGCAGCTTGGCGGTAGGAGGGACAGCAAACACTGAAGCTTTCTTT

D: NA
size: NA
J: TRBJ1-3
V: TRBV6-5
CDR3: CASSYSPGGGNTIYF
DNA: TGTGCCAGCAGTTACTCGCCCGGCGGAGGAAACACCATATATTTT

D: TRBD1
size: NA
J: TRBJ1-1
V: TRBV5-1
CDR3: CASSLGRGTGSAEAFF
DNA: TGCGCCAGCAGCTTGGGGCGGGGGACAGGCAGCGCTGAAGCTTTCTTT

D: NA
size: NA
J: TRBJ1-5
V: TRBV19
CDR3: CASLDRPNQPQHF
DNA: TGTGCCAGTCTCGACAGACCCAATCAGCCCCAGCATTTT

D: NA
size: few
J: TRBJ1-2
V: TRBV4-1
CDR3: CASSPQLNYGYTF
DNA: TGCGCCAGCAGCCCCCAACTCAACTATGGCTACACCTTC

D: NA
size: once
J: TRBJ1-5
V: TRBV6-1
CDR3: CASRGGQYNQPQHF
DNA: TGTGCCAGCAGGGGCGGACAGTATAATCAGCCCCAGCATTTT

D: TRBD2
size: NA
J: TRBJ2-1
V: TRBV9
CDR3: CASSPEGLAGTEQFF
DNA: TGTGCCAGCAGCCCGGAAGGTCTAGCGGGGACTGAGCAGTTCTTC

D: NA
size: NA
J: TRBJ1-2
V: TRBV2
CDR3: CASSRTYSNYGYTF
DNA: TGTGCCAGCAGCCGGACGTACTCTAACTATGGCTACACCTTC

D: TRBD1
size: NA
J: TRBJ1-5
V: TRBV2
CDR3: CASSALGTGDQPQHF
DNA: TGTGCCAGCAGTGCCCTCGGGACAGGGGATCAGCCCCAGCATTTT

D: NA
size: NA
J: TRBJ1-4
V: TRBV7-2
CDR3: CASSGQGNEKLFF
DNA: TGTGCCAGCAGCGGTCAGGGTAATGAAAAACTGTTTTTT

D: TRBD2
size: NA
J: TRBJ2-3
V: TRBV7-9
CDR3: CASSLVAGSTDTQYF
DNA: TGTGCCAGCAGCTTGGTAGCGGGGAGCACAGATACGCAGTATTTT

D: NA
size: NA
J: TRBJ1-5
V: TRBV18
CDR3: CASSEQGPNQPQHF
DNA: TGTGCCAGCTCAGAACAGGGCCCCAATCAGCCCCAGCATTTT

D: TRBD1
size: NA
J: TRBJ1-2
V: TRBV27
CDR3: CASSFGDRNYGYTF
DNA: TGTGCCAGCAGTTTTGGGGACAGAAACTATGGCTACACCTTC

D: NA
size: once
J: TRBJ2-3
V: TRBV7-2
CDR3: CASSPPNYTQYF
DNA: TGTGCCAGCAGCCCCCCCAACTATACGCAGTATTTT

D: NA
size: NA
J: TRBJ1-2
V: TRBV28
CDR3: CASSLSSGYYGYTF
DNA: TGTGCCAGCAGTTTATCTTCAGGCTACTATGGCTACACCTTC

D: NA
size: NA
J: TRBJ2-3
V: TRBV5-1
CDR3: CASSSRGSTDTQYF
DNA: TGCGCCAGCAGCTCCCGCGGCTCCACAGATACGCAGTATTTT

D: TRBD1
size: NA
J: TRBJ1-2
V: TRBV5-1
CDR3: CASSQGTESRRTF
DNA: TGCGCCAGCAGCCAAGGGACAGAGAGCAGGAGGACCTTC

D: NA
size: NA
J: TRBJ2-3
V: TRBV2
CDR3: CASSAMALSTDTQYF
DNA: TGTGCCAGCAGTGCTATGGCTCTCAGCACAGATACGCAGTATTTT

D: NA
size: NA
J: TRBJ2-2
V: TRBV2
CDR3: CASSAQGLAGELFF
DNA: TGTGCCAGCTCAGCACAGGGCTTGGCCGGGGAGCTGTTTTTT

D: NA
size: NA
J: TRBJ2-2
V: TRBV11-3
CDR3: CASSSRDKNTGELFF
DNA: TGTGCCAGCAGCTCCCGGGACAAGAACACCGGGGAGCTGTTTTTT

D: NA
size: few
J: TRBJ1-1
V: TRBV12-5
CDR3: CASGLPQVAAFF
DNA: TGTGCTAGTGGTTTGCCACAGGTTGCAGCTTTCTTT

D: NA
size: NA
J: TRBJ1-6
V: TRBV6-5
CDR3: CASSPDRPNSPLHF
DNA: TGTGCCAGCAGCCCTGACAGGCCTAATTCACCCCTCCACTTT

D: NA
size: NA
J: TRBJ1-2
V: TRBV5-1
CDR3: CASSLVSGVTYGYTF
DNA: TGCGCCAGCAGCTTGGTATCAGGCGTTACCTATGGCTACACCTTC

D: NA
size: NA
J: TRBJ2-5
V: TRBV7-2
CDR3: CASSFGGLRETQYF
DNA: TGTGCCAGCAGCTTCGGGGGGCTTCGGGAGACCCAGTACTTC

D: NA
size: NA
J: TRBJ1-1
V: TRBV7-2
CDR3: CASSLARQPEAFF
DNA: TGTGCCAGCAGCTTAGCTAGACAGCCCGAAGCTTTCTTT

D: NA
size: NA
J: TRBJ2-5
V: TRBV7-8
CDR3: CASNSGGPGRTQYF
DNA: TGTGCCAGCAACAGTGGGGGGCCGGGCCGGACCCAGTACTTC

D: TRBD1
size: once
J: TRBJ1-4
V: TRBV6-1
CDR3: CASSQGGAGREKLFF
DNA: TGTGCCAGCAGCCAGGGGGGGGCCGGGCGTGAAAAACTGTTTTTT

D: TRBD1
size: NA
J: TRBJ1-2
V: TRBV15
CDR3: CATSRDRGSGGYTF
DNA: TGTGCCACCAGCAGGGACAGGGGGTCGGGCGGCTACACCTTC

D: NA
size: NA
J: TRBJ1-6
V: TRBV6-5
CDR3: CASSYRDSPLHF
DNA: TGTGCCAGCAGTTACCGGGATTCACCCCTCCACTTT

D: NA
size: few
J: TRBJ2-1
V: TRBV2
CDR3: CASSEALWGNEQFF
DNA: TGTGCCAGCAGTGAAGCGCTTTGGGGCAATGAGCAGTTCTTC

D: TRBD1
size: NA
J: TRBJ1-6
V: TRBV27
CDR3: CASRNRGLNSPLHF
DNA: TGTGCCAGCAGAAACAGGGGGCTGAATTCACCCCTCCACTTT

D: NA
size: NA
J: TRBJ2-3
V: TRBV11-2
CDR3: CASSPPIGSGTQYF
DNA: TGTGCCAGCAGCCCGCCGATCGGGTCAGGTACGCAGTATTTT

D: NA
size: NA
J: TRBJ2-1
V: TRBV5-6
CDR3: CASSFRIEQFF
DNA: TGTGCCAGCAGCTTTCGTATTGAGCAGTTCTTC

D: TRBD1
size: NA
J: TRBJ2-3
V: TRBV5-4
CDR3: CASSIDRGDTQYF
DNA: TGTGCCAGCAGCATCGACAGGGGAGATACGCAGTATTTT

D: NA
size: NA
J: TRBJ1-3
V: TRBV18
CDR3: CASSPTGVDTIYF
DNA: TGTGCCAGCTCCCCGACAGGTGTAGACACCATATATTTT

D: NA
size: once
J: TRBJ2-7
V: TRBV28
CDR3: CASSFRARYEQYF
DNA: TGTGCCAGCAGTTTTAGGGCCAGATACGAGCAGTACTTC

D: NA
size: NA
J: TRBJ1-3
V: TRBV28
CDR3: CASRFPGAGNTIYF
DNA: TGTGCCAGCAGATTTCCAGGGGCTGGAAACACCATATATTTT

D: NA
size: NA
J: TRBJ2-3
V: TRBV11-2
CDR3: CASSPLGGLPSPDTQYF
DNA: TGTGCCAGCAGCCCGCTCGGGGGGCTACCAAGCCCAGATACGCAGTATTTT

D: TRBD1
size: NA
J: TRBJ2-2
V: TRBV5-1
CDR3: CASSLAPGTANTGELFF
DNA: TGCGCCAGCAGCTTGGCCCCCGGGACAGCGAACACCGGGGAGCTGTTTTTT

D: NA
size: few
J: TRBJ2-7
V: TRBV6-5
CDR3: CASRTSLTNYEQYF
DNA: TGTGCCAGCCGTACTAGCCTAACGAACTACGAGCAGTACTTC